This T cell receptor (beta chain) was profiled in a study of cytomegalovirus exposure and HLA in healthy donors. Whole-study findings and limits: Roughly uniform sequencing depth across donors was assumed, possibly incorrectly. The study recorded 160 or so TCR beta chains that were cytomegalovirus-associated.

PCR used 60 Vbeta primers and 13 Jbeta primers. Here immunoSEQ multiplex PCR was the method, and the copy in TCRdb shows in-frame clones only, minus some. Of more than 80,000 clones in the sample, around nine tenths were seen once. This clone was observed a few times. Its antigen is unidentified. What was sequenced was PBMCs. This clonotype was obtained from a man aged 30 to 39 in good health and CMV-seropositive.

CDR3 in DNA: TGTGCCAGCTCACCAGAGCGCCTTAAGAAGTACTTC. This gives the protein CASSPERLKKYF. This rearrangement joins TRBV18 to TRBJ2-5; D unresolved. With 2 bases removed from V and 12 bases from J, the gap between germline ends came to 13 bases. The CDR3 consists of 12 residues. Germline CDR1 KGHSH, CDR2 LQKENI.